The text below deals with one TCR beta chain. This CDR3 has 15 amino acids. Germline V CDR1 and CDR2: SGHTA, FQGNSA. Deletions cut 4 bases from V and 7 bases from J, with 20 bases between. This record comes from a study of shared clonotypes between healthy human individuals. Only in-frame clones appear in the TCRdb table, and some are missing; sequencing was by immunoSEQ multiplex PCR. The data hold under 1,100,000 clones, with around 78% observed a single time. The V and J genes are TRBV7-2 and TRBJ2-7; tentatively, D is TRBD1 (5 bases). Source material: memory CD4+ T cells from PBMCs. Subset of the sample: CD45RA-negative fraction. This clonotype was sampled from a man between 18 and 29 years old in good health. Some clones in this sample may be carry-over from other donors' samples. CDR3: CASSSPAGAYGEQYF. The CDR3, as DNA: TGTGCCAGCAGCTCCCCGGCTGGGGCCTACGGAGAGCAGTACTTC.